These 9 T cell receptor beta chains were all obtained from the same sample, sequenced in a study of memory CD4+ T cells and cytomegalovirus serostatus. The sort gate was single viable CD3+CD4+CD8-CD45RO+ cells for memory CD4+ T cells. The data were produced by immunoSEQ multiplex PCR, yet TCRdb's version contains in-frame clones alone and is incomplete. In the table there are about 41,000 clones, about 76% of which are singletons. Sequencing was done on a sample of memory CD4+ T cells from blood. Receptors were obtained from an adult in good health and CMV-seronegative.

The CDR3 nucleotides read TGTGCCAGCAGCAAAGATCACGGAGGGGTTGAAGCTTTCTTT. This gives the protein CASSKDHGGVEAFF. The chain uses TRBV21-1 and TRBJ1-1. TRBV21-1 is tagged as a pseudogene. The CDR3 covers 14 residues.

The chain combines TRBV7-2 with TRBJ1-1, with D uncertain. Germline CDR1 and CDR2: SGHTA and FQGNSA. Trimming removed 2 bases at V and 6 bases at J, with 16 bases between. The CDR3 runs to 15 residues. CDR3 DNA: TGTGCCAGCAGCTTATTGGGGTGGTCACTGTCTGAAGCTTTCTTT. Protein: CASSLLGWSLSEAFF.

This sequence joins TRBV19 and TRBJ1-1, with 10 bases that match TRBD1. The CDR3 totals 14 residues. Germline V gives CDR1 LNHDA, CDR2 SQIVND (reference sequence). The trim removed 4 bases at V and 4 bases at J, leaving 3 bases unmatched. CDR3 DNA sequence: TGTGCCAGTAGTACGGGACAGGGGTCCACTGAAGCTTTCTTT. Amino acids: CASSTGQGSTEAFF. The full variable domain, its missing parts supplied by reference TRBV19 and TRBJ1-1, is DGGITQSPKYLFRKEGQNVTLSCEQNLNHDAMYWYRQDPGQGLRLIYYSQIVNDFQKGDIAEGYSVSREKKESFPLTVTSAQKNPTAFYLCASSTGQGSTEAFFGQGTRLTVV.

The chain is built from TRBV5-4 and TRBJ2-7; tentatively, D is TRBD1 (6 bases). Per the germline V gene, CDR1 is SGHNT and CDR2 is YYREEE (reference sequence). This CDR3 spans 14 amino acids. V lost 4 bases and J 2 bases, leaving 13 bases between the germline ends. This CDR3 reads CASSIGTTTYEQYF. For the CDR3, the DNA is TGTGCCAGCAGCATCGGGACAACCACCTACGAGCAGTACTTC.

This clone was seen a single time. The chain uses TRBV19 and TRBJ1-5; 7 bases line up with TRBD1. V gave up 3 bases and J gave up 2 bases; unmatched junction bases: 7. The CDR3 runs to 16 residues. Germline V gives CDR1 LNHDA, CDR2 SQIVND (reference sequence). This CDR3 reads CASSMNNQGGNQPQHF. The CDR3, as DNA: TGTGCCAGTAGTATGAATAATCAGGGGGGCAATCAGCCCCAGCATTTT.

This clone was counted only a few times. This rearrangement joins TRBV6-6 to TRBJ1-1; the D is unclear. V lost 9 bases, J lost 4 bases, and 15 bases lay in between. The CDR3 length is 13 residues. In germline, CDR1 is MNHNY, CDR2 SVGAGI (reference sequence). The CDR3 sequence: CASTDYFATEAFF. CDR3 coding DNA: TGTGCCAGTACGGACTACTTTGCCACTGAAGCTTTCTTT.

The V and J genes are TRBV11-3 and TRBJ2-1; D may be TRBD2 (5 bases). The germline gives CDR1 SGHNT, CDR2 YENEEA. This CDR3 has 12 amino acids. With 3 bases removed from V and 14 bases from J, the gap between germline ends came to 14 bases. CDR3 protein: CASSLRAPRKFF. CDR3 DNA sequence: TGTGCCAGCAGCTTGCGGGCACCCCGAAAGTTCTTC. The full variable domain, its missing parts supplied by reference TRBV11-3 and TRBJ2-1, is EAGVVQSPRYKIIEKKQPVAFWCNPISGHNTLYWYLQNLGQGPELLIRYENEEAVDDSQLPKDRFSAERLKGVDSTLKIQPAELGDSAVYLCASSLRAPRKFFGPGTRLTVL.

V gene TRBV20-1 combines with J gene TRBJ2-1; tentatively, D is TRBD2 (5 bases). From germline, CDR1 is DFQATT and CDR2 SNEGSKA (reference sequence). Trimming pared 7 bases from V and 8 bases from J, leaving 12 bases between. This CDR3 is 11 amino acids long. This chain's CDR3 is CSVTYGDEQFF. The CDR3 bases are TGCAGTGTCACGTACGGGGATGAGCAGTTCTTC.

The rearrangement links TRBV6-5 to TRBJ1-2; no firm D call. V lost 0 bases and J lost 6, with 14 bases in between. CDR1 MNHEY and CDR2 SVGAGI come from the germline V gene. CDR3 length: 15 residues. The CDR3 spells CASSYSKLGRHGYTF. CDR3 in DNA: TGTGCCAGCAGTTACTCGAAGTTAGGGAGGCATGGCTACACCTTC.